This T cell receptor beta chain is drawn from a study of cytomegalovirus exposure and HLA in healthy donors (dated by TCRdb to about 2017). Regarding the study in general: In an earlier analysis of fewer than 750 of the donors, 276 Gb of sequence data and 90 million to 120 million unique TCR beta sequences from about 190 million T cells were reported. Around 320 gigabases of sequencing data and tens of millions of unique TCR sequences were included in an early release covering about 600 HLA-typed donors. Among the roughly 400 genotyped donors, around 81% belonged to the genetic ancestry cluster associated with self-reported Caucasian donors. The aim of the study was to test whether cataloging public T cell receptors could identify signatures of past pathogen exposure. The study used immunosequencing to profile the T cell repertoires of 666 subjects and linked those repertoires to cytomegalovirus serostatus. Along with the approximately 620-subject first cohort, a separate validation cohort of 120 different subjects was used. To predict cytomegalovirus infection status, the study brought together high-throughput TCR immunosequencing, statistical association of individual TCRs with disease status, and machine learning. To study patterns of TCR occurrence, a later analysis re-analyzed previously published TCR beta repertoires from around 660 donors and added high-resolution HLA genotyping. In the later analysis, no new phenotypic data were used to find candidate immune exposures; instead, reliance was placed on TCR beta sequences and their occurrence across donors. An earlier analysis of approximately 630 of the donors applied high-throughput TCR beta sequencing to assess whether each TCR beta V gene segment acted as functional or pseudogenic. Alongside the repertoire data, information on donor age, sex, ethnicity and CMV serostatus was compiled. A later genetic analysis took genome-wide SNP genotypes for about three fifths of the 666 donors and used that subset as a discovery cohort. Every repertoire in the discovery cohort had been generated on one and the same sequencing platform. Both class I and class II loci were covered by HLA typing, at four-digit resolution. Typing coverage differed by locus: A, B, C, DRB1 and DQB1 were typed in roughly 620-640 donors, DQA1 in approximately 520, DPA1 in 600 to 610, and DPB1 in 400 to 480. Roughly 5 DR-DQ haplotypes were treated as single units for association and clustering because of strong linkage in the cohort. On average, roughly 200,000 unique TCR beta nucleotide sequences were sequenced per donor among several hundred genotyped donors of the cohort, with around 19% of those sequences being non-productive. General findings and caveats noted by the study authors: In this cohort, only TCR beta chains were sequenced, and detectable features were limited by the absence of alpha or paired-chain data. Compared with equally common non-associated chains, HLA-associated TCR beta chains in a later analysis were more clonally expanded and had lower generation probabilities. A later analysis associated about 17,000 TCR beta sequences with specific HLA alleles at a false discovery rate of 0.05. Across donors, most TCR sequences were observed very rarely, whereas some public TCRs were present in many individuals. In a later analysis, TCR association rates were found to vary across HLA loci, with the most associated TCRs seen for DRB1 alleles and the fewest for HLA-C alleles. In an earlier analysis of about 600 of the donors, most TCR beta V segments appeared in productive rearrangements about 87% or about 30% of the time, broadly matching IMGT annotations. A few of the identified cytomegalovirus-associated TCR beta chains were confirmed in vitro to be specific for cytomegalovirus antigens. The study gave a list of 150 to 200 TCR beta chains associated with cytomegalovirus. The earlier analysis of approximately 560 of the donors excluded roughly 17 rarely observed V segments, including chromosome 9 orphons, because counts were too low. Some IMGT-functional V segments, including TRBV6-2 and TRBV6-3, could not be distinguished by the 87-base-pair reads and were therefore excluded. The presence/absence analyses assumed that sequencing depth was roughly uniform across donors, and that assumption may not be true. When HLA alleles, especially DR and DQ, strongly co-occurred, TCR associations were difficult to assign to individual alleles. The only immune exposure information available for the cohort was CMV serostatus. In a later genetic analysis, fewer N-insertions in productive TCRs were reported among donors in an Asian-associated ancestry cluster than the approximately 670-donor mean. A further reported finding was that TCR beta sequences accurately predicted the HLA-A and HLA-B alleles for most subjects in the first cohort. Linkage disequilibrium might explain the correlated functional status among segregating V segments, but an unknown experimental factor could not be excluded. A group of highly shared sequence variants was considered likely to be a technical artifact of the sequencing pipeline. The classifier was reported to diagnose cytomegalovirus status with high specificity and sensitivity in both the original and validation cohorts. A later analysis reported that several top co-occurrence clusters appeared linked to parvovirus B19, influenza, CMV and Epstein-Barr virus. According to the authors, the approach could potentially be generalized to other disease states and immunological phenotypes. Because HLA typing was unavailable for some donors at each locus, only the typed subset was used in association tests. A later analysis found that most CMV-associated TCR beta chains appeared HLA-restricted, with HLA associations seemingly driven largely by CMV exposure. In a later genetic analysis, a missense DCLRE1C variant was associated with V-gene and J-gene trimming of TCR beta chains, and the association was replicated in an independent cohort.

This clone was seen a few times. The antigen this receptor binds is unknown. The input lacks base qualities; no much larger clone sits a single base away. The cohort comprised around 700 healthy bone marrow donors. All cohort members were sampled while nominally healthy, although unrecorded immune exposures were likely present. The donor was CMV seronegative and was included in the group of around 320 seronegative cohort members. A peripheral blood sample was provided by each donor, and peripheral blood mononuclear cells were used for TCR beta sequencing. The Qiagen DNeasy Blood Extraction Kit was used to extract genomic DNA from the blood cell samples. Libraries came from the immunoSEQ multiplex PCR assay. For the multiplex PCR, a mixture combining 60 forward primers for TCR Vbeta segments and 13 reverse primers for TCR Jbeta segments was used. Amplification of the CDR3 region of rearranged TCR beta genes was performed with a multiplex PCR assay on genomic DNA. The amplified TCR beta libraries were sequenced on the Illumina HiSeq System as 87-base-pair reads. The study's own analysis went as follows. A later analysis counted approximately 76 million unique TCR beta chains across the approximately 700 repertoires, and around 9.9 million of these chains were shared by at least two donors. A nearest-neighbor algorithm error-corrected the raw reads and collapsed the reads into unique sequences, merging closely related sequences to remove PCR and sequencing errors. To assign V, D and J gene segments, CDR3 sequences were aligned to IMGT reference sequences. Each retained sequence needed at least a six-nucleotide match to both a V gene segment and a J gene segment. A rearrangement was called productive if the CDR3 had no stop codons and remained in frame with V and J, and every other rearrangement was called non-productive. CDR3 was defined by IMGT convention, running from the second conserved V-encoded cysteine to the conserved J-encoded phenylalanine. Sequences without an unambiguous match to a single V gene segment were excluded from the earlier analysis of 500 to 700 of the donors. In an earlier analysis of several hundred of the donors, V segments were called functional above 56.7% productive rearrangements and were called segregating when the between-donor standard deviation exceeded 5%. To diagnose cytomegalovirus status from the catalog of TCR beta chain sequences, a statistical classification framework was built. In a later analysis, V and J genes were assigned by comparing TCR nucleotide sequences against IMGT/GENE-DB human TR gene sequences. Using the TCRdist pipeline, a later analysis assigned CDR3 sequences along with most-parsimonious VDJ recombination scenarios. In a later analysis, every TCR beta chain was defined by the combination of its CDR3 amino acid sequence and its V-gene family, and reads without a unique V-gene family were dropped. A later analysis removed nearly 600 highly shared, low-generation-probability nucleotide sequences to deal with suspected cross-contamination and a sequencing artifact. A later analysis calculated a clonal expansion index for each public chain from normalized within-repertoire ranks of inferred template counts. In a later analysis, generation probabilities were computed using a VDJ recombination model fitted to out-of-frame rearrangements, and the results were checked against IGoR. In a later analysis, hypergeometric tests were used to score TCR-TCR, TCR-HLA and TCR-CMV co-occurrence, with a repertoire-size bias correction applied to TCR pairs. A later analysis estimated false discovery rates by permuting HLA or CMV assignments 20 times. In a later analysis, co-occurring TCRs were grouped using DBSCAN, with TCRdist sequence similarity added in when clustering inside HLA-allele-positive subsets. Repertoires with fewer than 30,000 or more than 120,000 public chains, plus five repertoires with anomalous nucleotide sharing, were excluded from co-occurrence clustering. In TCRdb, the immuneACCESS table is reduced to in-frame sequences with V and J assigned. These tables do not hold every clone; where another copy was compared, an unresolved V gene accounts for under half, and the others remain unexplained. For V, J and clone size, that table is used; D and trimming come from the DNA. This sample has about 200,000 clones in its table, and around nine tenths of those were observed once. Clones ranked in the top ten supply about 1.7% of the sample.

Reading from cysteine to phenylalanine, the CDR3 counts 14 amino acids. Kept here is only the CDR3 DNA, which spans 42 bases and is read in frame from base 1. The CDR1 and CDR2 encoded by the germline V gene are SGDLS and YYNGEE. Deletion took 4 bases off V and 4 bases off J, with a span of 12 bases between the germline ends. The V and J genes are TRBV9 and TRBJ2-1, with TRBD2 as a weak D call on 5 bases. Material for sequencing was PBMCs. This TCR derives from a woman under 30 in good health and CMV-seronegative. The CDR3 here reads CASSPQGGYNEQFF. The nucleotide sequence reads TGTGCCAGCAGCCCCCAAGGAGGTTACAATGAGCAGTTCTTC.